Detailed here is one TCR beta chain. The CDR3 loop spans 11 amino acids. Germline values: CDR1 DFQATT, CDR2 SNEGSKA (reference sequence). V lost 5 bases, J lost 6 bases, and 9 bases lay in between. TCRdb used MiXCR to reprocess the 5' RACE reads, holding one entry per CDR3 protein. The profile shows 98,000 or so distinct CDR3 sequences, more than 10% of them singletons. The sample originates from a study of early T cells in non-severe SARS-CoV-2 infection. The V and J genes are TRBV20-1 and TRBJ2-3; no reliable D call. The source of this sequence is an adult who was a healthcare worker with PCR-confirmed SARS-CoV-2 infection or an uninfected control (not recorded which). The sequencing used whole blood, collected at baseline. The CDR3 DNA follows: TGCAGTGCTTCCGCTGCGGATACGCAGTATTTT. Its translation: CSASAADTQYF.